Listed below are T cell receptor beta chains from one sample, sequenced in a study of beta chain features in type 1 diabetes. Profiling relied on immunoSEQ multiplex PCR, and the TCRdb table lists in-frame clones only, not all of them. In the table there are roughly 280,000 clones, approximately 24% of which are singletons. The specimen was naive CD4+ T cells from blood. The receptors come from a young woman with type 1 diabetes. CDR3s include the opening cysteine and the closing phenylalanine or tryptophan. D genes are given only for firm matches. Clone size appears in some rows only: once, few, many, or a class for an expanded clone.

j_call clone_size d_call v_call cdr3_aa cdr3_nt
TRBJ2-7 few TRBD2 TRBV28 CASSLGGGLAIDEQYF TGTGCCAGCAGTCTAGGGGGGGGACTAGCGATCGACGAGCAGTACTTC
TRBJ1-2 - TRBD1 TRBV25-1 CASSESGRGKGYTF TGTGCCAGCAGTGAATCCGGCAGGGGGAAGGGCTACACCTTC
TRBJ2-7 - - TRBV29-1 CSVEDPLASYEQYF TGCAGCGTTGAAGACCCACTAGCTTCCTACGAGCAGTACTTC
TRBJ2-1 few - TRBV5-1 CASSLESEIDEQFF TGCGCCAGCAGCTTGGAGTCCGAGATTGATGAGCAGTTCTTC
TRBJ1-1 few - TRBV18 CASSPPLSEAFF TGTGCCAGCTCACCACCGTTATCTGAAGCTTTCTTT
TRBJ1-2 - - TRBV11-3 CASSRAGVAGYTF TGTGCCAGCAGCCGGGCCGGGGTGGCCGGCTACACCTTC
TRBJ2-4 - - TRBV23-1 CASSQPPKSHIQYF TGCGCCAGCAGTCAACCGCCTAAAAGTCACATTCAGTACTTC
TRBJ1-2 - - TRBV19 CASSILGHLGYTF TGTGCCAGTAGTATACTGGGACACCTTGGCTACACCTTC
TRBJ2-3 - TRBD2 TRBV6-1 CASSGTSGRTDTQYF TGTGCCAGCAGCGGAACTAGCGGGAGAACAGATACGCAGTATTTT
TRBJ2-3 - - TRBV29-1 CSVFIGGSTDTQYF TGCAGCGTCTTCATCGGCGGGTCCACAGATACGCAGTATTTT
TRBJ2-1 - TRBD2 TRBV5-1 CASSLRREGEQFF TGCGCCAGCAGCTTGCGCAGGGAGGGTGAGCAGTTCTTC
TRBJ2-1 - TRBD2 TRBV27 CASSARGGLAAHNEQFF TGTGCCAGCAGTGCCCGAGGGGGACTAGCGGCCCACAATGAGCAGTTCTTC
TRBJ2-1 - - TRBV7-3 CASSLTFDNEQFF TGTGCCAGCAGCTTAACGTTCGACAATGAGCAGTTCTTC
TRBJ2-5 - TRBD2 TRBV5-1 CASSSYSGVQETQYF TGCGCCAGCAGCTCATATAGCGGGGTCCAAGAGACCCAGTACTTC
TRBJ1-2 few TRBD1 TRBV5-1 CASSFWDRDGYTF TGCGCCAGCAGCTTCTGGGACAGAGATGGCTACACCTTC
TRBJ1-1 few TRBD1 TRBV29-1 CSVGDSTNTEAFF TGCAGCGTTGGGGACAGTACCAACACTGAAGCTTTCTTT
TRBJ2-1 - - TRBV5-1 CASSPSQATYNEQFF TGCGCCAGCAGCCCCTCGCAGGCCACCTACAATGAGCAGTTCTTC
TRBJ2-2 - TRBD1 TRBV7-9 CAISGQTNTGELFF TGTGCCATTTCGGGACAGACGAACACCGGGGAGCTGTTTTTT
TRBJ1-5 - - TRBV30 CAWSRGGDQPQHF TGTGCCTGGAGTAGAGGGGGGGATCAGCCCCAGCATTTT
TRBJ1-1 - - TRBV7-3 CASSLSRDNTEAFF TGTGCCAGCAGCTTATCCAGGGATAACACTGAAGCTTTCTTT
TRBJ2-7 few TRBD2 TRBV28 CASTLAGIYEQYF TGTGCCAGCACTTTAGCGGGAATCTACGAGCAGTACTTC
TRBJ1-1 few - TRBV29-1 CSVAGRWGGSGTEAFF TGCAGCGTTGCAGGCAGGTGGGGGGGGTCGGGCACTGAAGCTTTCTTT
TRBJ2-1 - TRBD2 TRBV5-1 CASSFSGGSYNEQFF TGCGCCAGCAGCTTTAGCGGGGGCTCCTACAATGAGCAGTTCTTC
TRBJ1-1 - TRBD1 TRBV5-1 CASSLAPLGQGDTEAFF TGCGCCAGCAGCTTGGCCCCCCTCGGACAGGGAGACACTGAAGCTTTCTTT
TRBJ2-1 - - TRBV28 CASSFSAYNEQFF TGTGCCAGCAGTTTCAGCGCCTACAATGAGCAGTTCTTC
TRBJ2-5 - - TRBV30 CAWGWGGQETQYF TGTGCCTGGGGATGGGGCGGCCAAGAGACCCAGTACTTC
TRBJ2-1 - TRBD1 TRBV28 CASSSGQGTEQFF TGTGCCAGCAGTTCCGGACAGGGCACTGAGCAGTTCTTC
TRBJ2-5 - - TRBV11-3 CASSQREQETQYF TGTGCCAGCAGCCAGAGGGAACAAGAGACCCAGTACTTC
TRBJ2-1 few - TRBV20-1 CSASAAGEQFF TGCAGTGCTAGTGCCGCGGGGGAGCAGTTCTTC
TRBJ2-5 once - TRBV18 CASSPGTTEETQYF TGTGCCAGCTCACCAGGTACTACCGAAGAGACCCAGTACTTC
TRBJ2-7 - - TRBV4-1 CASSQEKWAPEPYEQYF TGCGCCAGCAGCCAAGAAAAGTGGGCCCCGGAACCCTACGAGCAGTACTTC
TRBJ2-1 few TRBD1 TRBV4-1 CASSAPGQGIERPWGEQFF TGCGCCAGCAGCGCCCCGGGACAGGGGATTGAGCGGCCTTGGGGTGAGCAGTTCTTC
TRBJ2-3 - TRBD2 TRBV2 CASSVFSGSTDTQYF TGTGCCAGCAGTGTATTTAGCGGGAGCACAGATACGCAGTATTTT
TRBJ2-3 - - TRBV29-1 CSVLAASTDTQYF TGCAGCGTTTTAGCGGCAAGCACAGATACGCAGTATTTT
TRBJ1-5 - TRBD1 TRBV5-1 CASSLTGGRNQPQHF TGCGCCAGCAGCTTGACAGGGGGTCGCAATCAGCCCCAGCATTTT
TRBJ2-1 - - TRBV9 CASTRESSYNEQFF TGTGCCAGCACTCGCGAGAGCTCCTACAATGAGCAGTTCTTC
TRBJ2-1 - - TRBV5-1 CASSLVAQGPYNEQFF TGCGCCAGCAGCTTGGTGGCCCAGGGGCCCTACAATGAGCAGTTCTTC
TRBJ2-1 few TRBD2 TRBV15 CATSRDLAGGYNEQFF TGTGCCACCAGCAGAGATCTGGCGGGAGGGTACAATGAGCAGTTCTTC
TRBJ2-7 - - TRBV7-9 CASSPDNYEQYF TGTGCCAGCAGCCCCGACAACTACGAGCAGTACTTC
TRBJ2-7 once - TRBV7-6 CASSLRGQSYEQYF TGTGCCAGCAGCTTACGTGGACAGAGCTACGAGCAGTACTTC
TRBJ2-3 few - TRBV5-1 CASVAAQSTDTQYF TGCGCCAGCGTAGCGGCACAGAGCACAGATACGCAGTATTTT
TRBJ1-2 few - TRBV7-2 CASSSSLQGYTF TGTGCCAGCAGCTCGTCCCTACAGGGCTACACCTTC
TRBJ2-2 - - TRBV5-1 CASSLAGDWRFPGELFF TGCGCCAGCAGCTTGGCGGGCGACTGGAGGTTTCCCGGGGAGCTGTTTTTT
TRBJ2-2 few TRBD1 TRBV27 CASLGQGNTGELFF TGTGCCAGCCTTGGACAGGGGAACACCGGGGAGCTGTTTTTT
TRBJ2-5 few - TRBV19 CASSPTGSGETQYF TGTGCCAGTAGTCCCACCGGGAGCGGGGAGACCCAGTACTTC